This is a list of T cell receptor beta chains from one sample in a study of memory CD4+ T cells and cytomegalovirus serostatus. Profiled with immunoSEQ multiplex PCR; TCRdb holds only in-frame clones, not every one. The sample contains 70,000 to 90,000 clones, roughly 78% of which appear only once. Sequenced material: memory CD4+ T cells from blood. Every receptor here comes from an adult in good health and CMV-seropositive. CDR3s include the opening cysteine and the closing phenylalanine or tryptophan. D genes are given only for firm matches. Clone size is shown for a subset of rows, as once, few, many or a class of expanded clone.

>.|TRBJ2-5|.|TRBV5-1|12
CASSFQQETQYF
TGCGCCAGCAGCTTCCAACAAGAGACCCAGTACTTC
>.|TRBJ1-1|.|TRBV30|13
CAWSDNLNTEAFF
TGTGCCTGGAGTGATAACCTGAACACTGAAGCTTTCTTT
>.|TRBJ1-6|.|TRBV2|15
CASSERVQYNSPLHF
TGTGCCAGCAGTGAACGAGTACAGTATAATTCACCCCTCCACTTT
>once|TRBJ1-3|TRBD1|TRBV30|14
CAWQDRGAGNTIYF
TGTGCCTGGCAGGACAGGGGAGCTGGAAACACCATATATTTT
>.|TRBJ2-1|TRBD2|TRBV9|17
CASSGSGTSGTVGEQFF
TGTGCCAGCAGCGGCTCCGGGACTAGCGGGACGGTGGGTGAGCAGTTCTTC
>.|TRBJ2-3|.|TRBV14|15
CASSVRAPSTDTQYF
TGTGCCAGCAGCGTTCGGGCCCCTAGCACAGATACGCAGTATTTT
>.|TRBJ2-2|TRBD2|TRBV2|14
CASSPRGLAGRLFF
TGTGCCAGCAGTCCCCGAGGACTAGCGGGAAGGCTGTTTTTT
>.|TRBJ1-5|.|TRBV6-4|15
CASTPGWNSNQPQHF
TGTGCCAGCACCCCAGGGTGGAATAGCAATCAGCCCCAGCATTTT
>.|TRBJ1-2|.|TRBV7-9|14
CASSFRGPRDGYTF
TGTGCCAGCAGCTTCAGAGGGCCGAGAGACGGCTACACCTTC
>.|TRBJ2-5|TRBD1|TRBV6-6|14
CASRVTGGRETQYF
TGTGCCAGCAGGGTCACAGGGGGGAGGGAGACCCAGTACTTC
>.|TRBJ1-3|.|TRBV5-1|18
CASSPIGAPGFSGNTIYF
TGCGCCAGCAGCCCCATTGGGGCTCCTGGCTTCTCTGGAAACACCATATATTTT
>.|TRBJ2-1|.|TRBV6-6|14
CASSYTDFYNEQFF
TGTGCCAGCAGTTACACTGACTTCTACAATGAGCAGTTCTTC
>.|TRBJ1-2|.|TRBV2|13
CASSVLGGRGYTF
TGTGCCAGCAGCGTCCTGGGGGGGCGAGGCTACACCTTC
>.|TRBJ2-5|TRBD2|TRBV14|20
CASSQDSRLQRGGRQETQYF
TGTGCCAGCAGCCAAGACTCGAGGCTGCAGCGGGGGGGCCGCCAAGAGACCCAGTACTTC
>.|TRBJ2-7|.|TRBV28|12
CASGRTLGEQYF
TGTGCCAGCGGACGGACCTTGGGCGAGCAGTACTTC
>.|TRBJ2-1|.|TRBV29-1|12
CSVGLVWNEQFF
TGCAGCGTAGGTCTCGTCTGGAATGAGCAGTTCTTC
>.|TRBJ1-1|.|TRBV11-2|13
CASSLGLNTEAFF
TGTGCCAGCAGCTTAGGATTGAACACTGAAGCTTTCTTT
>few|TRBJ1-6|.|TRBV28|17
CASSLSRGATYNSPLHF
TGTGCCAGCAGTTTGTCGCGGGGGGCTACTTATAATTCACCCCTCCACTTT
>.|TRBJ2-1|.|TRBV6-5|12
CASIREGNEQFF
TGTGCCAGCATTCGCGAGGGCAATGAGCAGTTCTTC
>few|TRBJ2-2|.|TRBV27|16
CASRQYWQQNTGELFF
TGTGCCAGCAGGCAATACTGGCAGCAGAACACCGGGGAGCTGTTTTTT
>.|TRBJ1-4|.|TRBV11-2|15
CASSLLGGGGEKLFF
TGTGCCAGCAGCCTATTAGGCGGGGGTGGTGAAAAACTGTTTTTT
>.|TRBJ1-5|TRBD1|TRBV19|15
CASILGQGATGPQHF
TGTGCCAGTATCCTGGGACAGGGGGCGACGGGGCCCCAGCATTTT
>.|TRBJ1-5|.|TRBV15|13
CATADRLNQPQHF
TGTGCCACCGCCGACAGGCTCAATCAGCCCCAGCATTTT
>.|TRBJ1-3|TRBD1|TRBV15|15
CATRTGASSGNTIYF
TGTGCCACCAGGACAGGGGCCTCCTCTGGAAACACCATATATTTT
>once|TRBJ2-1|.|TRBV5-1|12
CASSATTSQQFF
TGCGCCAGCAGCGCAACAACTAGTCAGCAGTTCTTC
>.|TRBJ2-5|TRBD1|TRBV19|14
CASSTRTGWETQYF
TGTGCCAGTAGTACCCGGACAGGTTGGGAGACCCAGTACTTC
>.|TRBJ1-4|.|TRBV28|14
CASSLLGAREKLFF
TGTGCCAGCAGTTTATTAGGGGCGCGTGAAAAACTGTTTTTT
>.|TRBJ1-5|.|TRBV2|15
CASSEANQGLEPQHF
TGTGCCAGCAGTGAAGCGAACCAGGGGTTGGAGCCCCAGCATTTT
>.|TRBJ2-3|.|TRBV2|12
CASQGGTDTQYF
TGTGCCAGTCAGGGGGGAACAGATACGCAGTATTTT
>.|TRBJ2-5|.|TRBV7-2|15
CASSQGTPRQETQYF
TGTGCCAGCAGCCAAGGGACCCCCCGGCAGGAGACCCAGTACTTC
>few|TRBJ2-1|.|TRBV7-9|14
CASSFRDAYNEQFF
TGTGCCAGCAGCTTTAGGGACGCCTACAATGAGCAGTTCTTC
>.|TRBJ2-1|TRBD2|TRBV9|14
CASSVTSGNNEQFF
TGTGCCAGCAGCGTGACTAGCGGGAACAATGAGCAGTTCTTC
>.|TRBJ1-5|.|TRBV18|14
CASSPSNSNQPQHF
TGTGCCAGCTCACCCAGTAATAGCAATCAGCCCCAGCATTTT
>.|TRBJ2-7|TRBD2|TRBV5-5|16
CASSLASGGADYEQYF
TGTGCCAGCAGCTTGGCTAGCGGGGGGGCCGACTACGAGCAGTACTTC
>.|TRBJ2-4|TRBD1|TRBV7-9|16
CASSLGDRGTKNIQYF
TGTGCCAGCAGCTTAGGGGACAGGGGGACCAAAAACATTCAGTACTTC
>.|TRBJ1-2|.|TRBV14|12
CASSQSLSGYTF
TGTGCCAGCAGCCAATCTCTTAGCGGCTACACCTTC
>.|TRBJ1-1|.|TRBV5-1|14
CASSGRVRDTEAFF
TGCGCCAGCAGCGGCAGGGTTCGCGACACTGAAGCTTTCTTT
>.|TRBJ2-7|TRBD2|TRBV29-1|13
CSVRIAGGYEQYF
TGCAGCGTTCGTATTGCGGGGGGTTACGAGCAGTACTTC
>.|TRBJ2-2|TRBD2|TRBV2|15
CASFTGGSNTGELFF
TGTGCCAGCTTTACGGGGGGGTCCAACACCGGGGAGCTGTTTTTT
>.|TRBJ2-5|.|TRBV6-5|14
CASSHPRAPETQYF
TGTGCCAGCAGCCACCCCAGGGCTCCGGAGACCCAGTACTTC
>.|TRBJ2-1|TRBD1|TRBV28|15
CASSPLGQGYNEQFF
TGTGCCAGCAGTCCTTTGGGACAGGGGTACAATGAGCAGTTCTTC
>.|TRBJ2-2|.|TRBV27|14
CASMPGQLTGELFF
TGTGCCAGCATGCCGGGACAACTCACCGGGGAGCTGTTTTTT
>.|TRBJ1-2|.|TRBV7-2|13
CASKKTWDYGYTF
TGTGCCAGCAAAAAGACTTGGGACTATGGCTACACCTTC
>.|TRBJ1-1|TRBD1|TRBV14|14
CASSPQQGGTEAFF
TGTGCCAGCAGCCCCCAACAGGGGGGCACTGAAGCTTTCTTT
>.|TRBJ2-2|.|TRBV15|16
CATSREYGGNTGELFF
TGTGCCACCAGCAGAGAATACGGGGGAAACACCGGGGAGCTGTTTTTT
>once|TRBJ1-4|TRBD1|TRBV6-1|14
CASRGQLANEKLFF
TGTGCCAGCAGGGGACAGCTAGCTAATGAAAAACTGTTTTTT
>once|TRBJ2-4|.|TRBV4-3|16
CASSQIRAGFKNIQYF
TGCGCCAGCAGCCAGATACGGGCAGGGTTTAAAAACATTCAGTACTTC
>.|TRBJ2-3|TRBD2|TRBV7-2|16
CASSSIAGDNKDTQYF
TGTGCCAGCAGCTCCATAGCGGGAGATAACAAAGATACGCAGTATTTT
>.|TRBJ2-5|TRBD1|TRBV5-6|14
CASSTTGGGETQYF
TGTGCCAGCAGCACGACAGGGGGGGGAGAGACCCAGTACTTC